This T cell receptor beta chain is from a study of blood T cell repertoires in COVID-19. Study-wide background: The study drew acute and convalescent COVID-19 samples from the United States, Italy and Spain. The analysed material was cDNA or gDNA that came from T cells, B-cell-depleted T cells, or PBMCs.

The protocol was immunoSEQ multiplex PCR, while the TCRdb copy is restricted to in-frame clones and leaves out a portion. The sample yields about 110,000 clones, around 84% seen once. CDR3 length equals 13 residues. The germline V gene encodes CDR1 KGHDR and CDR2 SFDVKD. V was trimmed by 7 bases and J by 0 bases, leaving 8 bases between them. This receptor was identified in a human donor in a cohort sampled during active COVID-19. V gene TRBV24-1 combines with J gene TRBJ2-5, with D tentatively TRBD1 (5 bases). The sequenced sample was peripheral blood. CDR3 in DNA: TGTGCCACCAGCAGGGCCCACCAAGAGACCCAGTACTTC. It yields the protein CATSRAHQETQYF.